A selection of T cell receptor beta chains follows, all from one sample in a study of cytomegalovirus exposure and HLA in healthy donors. The table came from immunoSEQ multiplex PCR; TCRdb's copy has only in-frame clones and leaves some out. The table has more than 85,000 clones, approximately 91% seen once. The sequencing input was PBMCs. All receptors derive from a young woman in good health and CMV-seronegative. Each CDR3 is given with its conserved first and last residue. D genes are given only for firm matches. Size values are once, few and many counts, or a class for expanded clones, and some rows have none.

v_gene,j_gene,abundance,d_gene,CDR3aa,CDR3nt
TRBV29-1,TRBJ2-5,NA,NA,CSVLTETQYF,TGCAGCGTACTTACTGAGACCCAGTACTTC
TRBV30,TRBJ1-1,few,NA,CAWSPTSVSEAFF,TGTGCCTGGAGTCCGACTAGCGTCAGTGAAGCTTTCTTT
TRBV28,TRBJ2-7,NA,NA,CASRRVQGPYEQYF,TGTGCCAGCAGACGTGTACAGGGACCCTACGAGCAGTACTTC
TRBV5-1,TRBJ2-1,NA,TRBD1,CASSLGWDRNNEQFF,TGCGCCAGCAGCTTGGGTTGGGACAGAAACAATGAGCAGTTCTTC
TRBV20-1,TRBJ1-1,once,NA,CSTRPGEAFF,TGCAGTACCCGTCCCGGTGAAGCTTTCTTT
TRBV18,TRBJ2-7,NA,NA,CASSRGYEQYF,TGTGCCAGCTCTAGGGGTTACGAGCAGTACTTC
TRBV6-5,TRBJ2-3,NA,TRBD1,CASSSPGQGTQYF,TGTGCCAGCAGTTCCCCGGGACAGGGAACGCAGTATTTT
TRBV6-1,TRBJ2-3,NA,TRBD2,CASSGISGGTDTQYF,TGTGCCAGCAGTGGGATTAGCGGGGGTACAGATACGCAGTATTTT
TRBV2,TRBJ1-2,NA,NA,CASSEALFGGYGYTF,TGTGCCAGCAGTGAAGCGCTTTTTGGGGGGTATGGCTACACCTTC
TRBV30,TRBJ2-2,NA,TRBD1,CAWSGQGIGELFF,TGTGCCTGGAGCGGACAGGGGATCGGGGAGCTGTTTTTT
TRBV28,TRBJ2-7,NA,NA,CASRQGGYEQYF,TGTGCCAGTCGGCAGGGGGGCTACGAGCAGTACTTC